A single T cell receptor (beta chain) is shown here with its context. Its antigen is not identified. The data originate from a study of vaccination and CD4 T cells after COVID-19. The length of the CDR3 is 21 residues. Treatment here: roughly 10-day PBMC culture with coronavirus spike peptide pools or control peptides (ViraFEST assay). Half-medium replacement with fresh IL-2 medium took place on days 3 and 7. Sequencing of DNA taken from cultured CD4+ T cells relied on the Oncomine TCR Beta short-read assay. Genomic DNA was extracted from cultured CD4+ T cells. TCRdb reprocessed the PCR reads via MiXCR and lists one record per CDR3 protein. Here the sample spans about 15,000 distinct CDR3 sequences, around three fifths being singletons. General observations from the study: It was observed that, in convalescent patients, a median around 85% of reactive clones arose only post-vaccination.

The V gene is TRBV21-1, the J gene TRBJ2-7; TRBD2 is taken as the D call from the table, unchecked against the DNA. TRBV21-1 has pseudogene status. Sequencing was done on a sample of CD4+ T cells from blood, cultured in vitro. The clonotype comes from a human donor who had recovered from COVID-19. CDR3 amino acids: CASSKTQNQERLAEMGYEQYF. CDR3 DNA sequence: TGTGCCAGCAGCAAAACTCAAAACCAAGAGAGACTAGCGGAAATGGGCTACGAGCAGTACTTC.